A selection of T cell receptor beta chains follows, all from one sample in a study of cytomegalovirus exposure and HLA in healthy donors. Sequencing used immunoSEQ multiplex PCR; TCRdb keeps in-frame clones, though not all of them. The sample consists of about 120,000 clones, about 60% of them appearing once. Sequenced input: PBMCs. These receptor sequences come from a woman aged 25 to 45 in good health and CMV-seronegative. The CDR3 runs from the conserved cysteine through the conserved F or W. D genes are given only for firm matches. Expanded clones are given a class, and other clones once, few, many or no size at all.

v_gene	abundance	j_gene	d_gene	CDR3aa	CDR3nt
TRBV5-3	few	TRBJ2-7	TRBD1	CARSYGQGISYEQYF	TGTGCCAGAAGTTATGGACAGGGGATTAGTTACGAGCAGTACTTC
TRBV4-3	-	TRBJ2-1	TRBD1	CASSRTGGNEQFF	TGCGCCAGCAGTCGGACAGGGGGCAATGAGCAGTTCTTC
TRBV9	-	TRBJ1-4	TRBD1	CASSPWTGVNEKLFF	TGTGCCAGCAGCCCATGGACAGGGGTGAATGAAAAACTGTTTTTT
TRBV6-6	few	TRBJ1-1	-	CASSTGMNTEAFF	TGTGCCAGCAGTACAGGGATGAACACTGAAGCTTTCTTT
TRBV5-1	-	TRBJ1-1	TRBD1	CASSLGPDRDAFF	TGCGCCAGCAGCTTGGGGCCGGACAGGGATGCTTTCTTT
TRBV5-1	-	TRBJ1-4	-	CASSLGRGGEKLFF	TGCGCCAGCAGCTTGGGCAGGGGAGGGGAAAAACTGTTTTTT
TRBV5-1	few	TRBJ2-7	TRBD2	CASSSGTSGRLYEQYF	TGCGCCAGCAGCTCAGGGACTAGCGGGAGACTGTACGAGCAGTACTTC
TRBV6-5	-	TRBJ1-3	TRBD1	CASSYNRGSSGNTIYF	TGTGCCAGCAGTTACAACAGGGGCAGCTCTGGAAACACCATATATTTT
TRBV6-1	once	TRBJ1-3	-	CASRTASGNTIYF	TGTGCCAGCAGGACAGCCTCTGGAAACACCATATATTTT
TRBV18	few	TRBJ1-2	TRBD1	CASSPDGTGVGYTF	TGTGCCAGCTCACCAGACGGGACAGGGGTTGGCTACACCTTC
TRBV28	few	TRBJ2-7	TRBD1	CASAGTGVGYEQYF	TGTGCCAGCGCCGGGACAGGGGTTGGGTACGAGCAGTACTTC
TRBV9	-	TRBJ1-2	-	CASSVGLYGYTF	TGTGCCAGCAGCGTAGGGCTCTATGGCTACACCTTC
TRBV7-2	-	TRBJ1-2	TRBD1	CASSLHRGQADGYTF	TGTGCCAGCAGCTTGCACAGGGGGCAGGCGGATGGCTACACCTTC
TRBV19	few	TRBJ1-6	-	CASSIGGKRWGYNSPLHF	TGTGCCAGTAGTATCGGGGGGAAGAGATGGGGATATAATTCACCCCTCCACTTT
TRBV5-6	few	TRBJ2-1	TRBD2	CASSLLREGTYNEQFF	TGTGCCAGCAGCTTGCTACGGGAGGGAACCTACAATGAGCAGTTCTTC
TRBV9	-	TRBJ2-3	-	CASSVERAADTQYF	TGTGCCAGCAGCGTAGAGAGGGCAGCAGATACGCAGTATTTT
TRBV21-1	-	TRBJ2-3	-	CASSKGTCTDTQYF	TGTGCCAGCAGCAAGGGGACTTGCACAGATACGCAGTATTTT
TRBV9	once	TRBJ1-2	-	CASENPGNYGYTF	TGTGCCAGCGAGAACCCCGGGAACTATGGCTACACCTTC
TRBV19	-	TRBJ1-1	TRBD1	CASSLHMTGGTEAFF	TGTGCCAGTAGTCTCCACATGACAGGGGGCACTGAAGCTTTCTTT
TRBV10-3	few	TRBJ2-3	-	CAISESLPSDNFATDTQYF	TGTGCCATCAGTGAGTCTCTACCTAGCGACAACTTTGCAACAGATACGCAGTATTTT